Described below is a single TCR beta chain sequence and its context. The entry originates in a study of OX40 agonist ivuxolimab in advanced cancers. Germline lookup yields CDR1 SGHTA and CDR2 FQGNSA. The CDR3 runs 16 residues. V was cut by 1 base and J by 5 bases, with 17 bases left in between. Libraries were prepared by immunoSEQ multiplex PCR; TCRdb keeps only in-frame clonotypes and omits some of them. The repertoire holds some 70,000 clones, with about 81% as singletons. This material consisted of CD4+ or CD8+ T cells sorted from blood, taken in a trial of the OX40 agonist ivuxolimab. V gene TRBV7-2 combines with J gene TRBJ2-5; D is perhaps TRBD1 or TRBD2 (6 bases each). The TCR sequence derives from an adult with an advanced solid tumor such as melanoma, head and neck, liver or kidney cancer. The CDR3: CASSLEGGISKETQYF. DNA of the CDR3: TGTGCCAGCAGCTTAGAAGGGGGGATTTCAAAGGAGACCCAGTACTTC.